The 25 T cell receptor beta chains in this list originate from one sample, sequenced in a study of CD8+ T cells in alopecia areata. Following RNA extraction, reverse transcription yielded cDNA that acted as the sequencing template. Using immunoSEQ multiplex PCR, the repertoire was profiled, and TCRdb retains in-frame clones only, with some absent. The sample presents approximately 300,000 clones, none singletons. Markers used for sorting pooled cutaneous lymph node cells were CD4, CD8alpha, NKG2D, NKG2ACE and others. Sequencing used CD4+ T cells sorted from a lymph node. The receptors stem from a C3H/HeJ mouse with alopecia areata. Mouse strain MHC haplotype: H2-k.

This clone was observed a few times. Genes and germline come from the mouse. The read terminates 4 residues before the CDR3 end, so the remaining end is supplied by the germline J gene. The chain combines TRBV1 with TRBJ2-3, with 8 bases that match TRBD2. The CDR3 length is 15 residues. CDR1 NSQYPW and CDR2 LRSPGD come from the germline V gene (reference sequence). V shed 3 bases and J 4 bases; nucleotides not matched to a gene: 6. The part of the CDR3 DNA that was read is TGCACCTGCAGTGCGTCTGGGGGGACGTCAGAA. This translates into CTCSASGGTSE. The CDR3, in full, reads CTCSASGGTSETLYF.

To note about this clone: Gene names and germline match the mouse. The CDR3 extends 4 residues past the end of the read, so its final part is completed from the germline J gene. The chain uses TRBV1 and TRBJ2-1; TRBD1 aligns across 10 bases. Trimming at V came to 1 base and at J to 1 base, leaving 1 base not matched to a gene. CDR1 and CDR2 (germline): NSQYPW, LRSPGD (reference sequence). The CDR3 extends over 16 amino acids. CDR3 DNA, as far as it was read: TGCACCTGCAGTGCAGGGGGACAGGGGAACTATGCT. Protein: CTCSAGGQGNYA. The full CDR3 protein reads CTCSAGGQGNYAEQFF.

Notes on this clone: Gene names and germline match the mouse. Read sequence stops 4 residues before the CDR3 end, and the germline J gene provides the missing end. Within the sample, other DNA sequences also encode this same CDR3. The chain is built from TRBV1 and TRBJ2-2, with 8 nucleotides matching TRBD1. Germline lookup yields CDR1 NSQYPW and CDR2 LRSPGD (reference sequence). Trimming removed 3 bases from V and 3 bases from J; junction bases left unmatched: 3. This CDR3 spans 15 amino acids. The CDR3: CTCSAGQGDTGQLYF. The covered CDR3 bases are TGCACCTGCAGTGCCGGACAGGGAGACACCGGG. Using reference TRBV1 and TRBJ2-2 for the parts outside the CDR3, the full variable domain is VTLLEQNPRWRLVPRGQAVNLRCILKNSQYPWMSWYQQDLQKQLQWLFTLRSPGDKEVKSLPGADYLATRVTDTELRLQVANMSQGRTLYCTCSAGQGDTGQLYFGEGSKLTVL.

This clone was detected only a few times. Gene names denote mouse genes. The sequenced part of the CDR3 DNA is TGTGCCAGCACCCGGGACAGGGGTGGGTATGCT. Translating it yields CASTRDRGGYA. The complete CDR3 reads CASTRDRGGYAEQFF. The rearrangement links TRBV19 to TRBJ2-1; 10 nucleotides match TRBD1. The CDR3 end falls 4 residues outside the read, so it is completed with the germline J gene. Germline loops: CDR1 FNHDT, CDR2 SITEND (reference sequence). J gave up 4 bases and V 6 bases, and 7 bases lay outside the gene matches. The CDR3 runs to 15 residues.

This clone appeared a few times. Gene names and germline refer to mouse. Read coverage stops 4 residues before the CDR3 terminus; the germline J gene supplies the remainder. The rearrangement joins TRBV13-1 to TRBJ1-2; 8 nucleotides align to TRBD1. With 2 bases clipped from V and 3 bases from J, the junction kept 3 bases outside the gene matches. Germline V lookup: CDR1 NSHNY, CDR2 SYGAGN. The CDR3 spans 14 residues. Incomplete CDR3 DNA: TGTGCCAGCAGTGAGCCAGGGGGCCACTCC. This codes for CASSEPGGHS. The CDR3, in full, reads CASSEPGGHSDYTF.

A note on this clone: The genes and germline here are from mouse. The CDR3 end lies 4 residues beyond the end of the read and is filled in from the germline J gene. The sample holds other DNA sequences that translate to the same CDR3. The rearrangement uses TRBV13-2 and TRBJ1-2; possibly TRBD1 for D (5 bases). Trimming cost V 0 bases and J 4 bases, with 7 bases left between them. This CDR3 is built from 13 residues. Germline loops: CDR1 NNHNN, CDR2 SYGAGS (reference sequence). CDR3 residues: CASGDARGSDYTF. The DNA read from the CDR3 is TGTGCCAGCGGTGATGCAAGGGGCTCC.

This clone appeared a few times. Germline and genes: mouse. The read comes to an end 4 residues before the CDR3 does, leaving the germline J gene to fill in the end. The chain employs TRBV13-3 and TRBJ2-5; D is unclear. Germline V gene lookup returns CDR1 NNHDY and CDR2 SYVADS. V lost 4 bases and J lost 0, with 6 bases in between. CDR3 length: 13 residues. The CDR3 spells CASSQINQDTQYF. The sequenced CDR3 bases are TGTGCCAGCAGTCAAATTAACCAAGAC.

In the case of this clone: Mouse names are used for the genes. Here the CDR3 reads CATFTGDEQYF. Partial CDR3 DNA: TGTGCCACCTTTACTGGGGAT. This chain connects TRBV13-1 to TRBJ2-7; 7 bases fit TRBD2. The read ends 4 residues shy of where the CDR3 ends; the end is completed using the germline J gene. The length of the CDR3 is 11 residues. Per the germline V gene, CDR1 is NSHNY and CDR2 is SYGAGN.

This clone has only a few counts. Any gene name here is a mouse gene name. The CDR3 end falls 4 residues outside the read, so it is completed with the germline J gene. The sample carries other DNA sequences with the same CDR3. J is TRBJ2-3 and V is TRBV19, with 9 bases lining up with TRBD1. V shed 3 bases, J shed 1 base, and the junction held 3 bases outside the gene matches. Germline V gene lookup returns CDR1 FNHDT and CDR2 SITEND (reference sequence). This CDR3 is built from 15 residues. This chain's CDR3 is CASSKGQGGAETLYF. The sequenced part of the CDR3 DNA is TGTGCCAGCAGTAAGGGACAGGGAGGTGCAGAA.

In its sample, this clone was seen a few times. Gene names are mouse gene names. The CDR3 is cut off 4 residues early in the read; its end comes from the germline J gene. J is TRBJ2-1 and V is TRBV19; maybe TRBD1 (6 bases). The germline V and J ends were trimmed by 5 bases and 1 base, with 13 bases remaining between them. CDR3 length equals 15 residues. Germline CDR1 is FNHDT and CDR2 is SITEND (reference sequence). The part of the CDR3 DNA that was read is TGTGCCAGCAGCCCCACGGGACAAAACTATGCT. Its translation: CASSPTGQNYA. The entire CDR3 protein is CASSPTGQNYAEQFF. The whole variable domain, filled in from reference TRBV19 and TRBJ2-1, reads GGIITQTPKFLIGQEGQKLTLKCQQNFNHDTMYWYRQDSGKGLRLIYYSITENDLQKGDLSEGYDASREKKSSFSLTVTSAQKNEMAVFLCASSPTGQNYAEQFFGPGTRLTVL.

As regards this clone: Genes here carry mouse names. The CDR3 extends 4 residues past the end of the read, so its final part is completed from the germline J gene. The sample carries other DNA sequences with the same CDR3. The chain has TRBV5 and TRBJ2-1; TRBD2 matches at 9 bases. This CDR3 has 15 residues. Germline V gene data show CDR1 as LGHNA and CDR2 as YNLKQL (reference sequence). V gave up 4 bases and J gave up 0 bases; unmatched junction bases: 1. The covered CDR3 bases are TGTGCCAGCAGCCCGGACTGGGGTAACTATGCT. It yields the protein CASSPDWGNYA. In full, the CDR3 is CASSPDWGNYAEQFF.

This clone was seen a handful of times. Gene and germline names: mouse. Read data end 4 residues before the CDR3 end; the end is taken from the germline J gene. This specimen includes other DNA sequences encoding the same CDR3. The chain is built from TRBV13-1 and TRBJ2-1, with TRBD2 matching 11 bases. CDR1 NSHNY and CDR2 SYGAGN come from the germline V gene. The CDR3 extends over 13 amino acids. V was clipped by 7 bases and J by 6 bases; unmatched bases: 3. CDR3 bases read: TGTGCCAGCCGCGGGACTGGGGGTGCT. This sequence encodes CASRGTGGA. The CDR3 reads in full as CASRGTGGAEQFF.

This clone was picked up a small number of times. Gene names denote mouse genes. The CDR3 end lies 4 residues beyond the end of the read and is filled in from the germline J gene. The identical CDR3 is also encoded by other nucleotide sequences in the sample. The chain recombines TRBV19 with TRBJ2-1; D could derive from TRBD1 or TRBD2 (5 bases each). The V gene lost 2 bases and the J gene lost 0 bases, with 6 bases spanning the gap. Germline CDR1 is FNHDT and CDR2 is SITEND (reference sequence). The CDR3 contains 14 residues. CDR3 in amino acids: CASSMGDNYAEQFF. Partial CDR3 DNA: TGTGCCAGCAGTATGGGGGATAACTATGCT.

A few counts support this clone. Mouse germline and gene names are used. The read terminates 4 residues ahead of where the CDR3 ends, so the germline J gene completes it. V gene TRBV19 combines with J gene TRBJ2-7; TRBD1 matches at 9 bases. The CDR3 covers 13 residues. Germline-derived CDR1 and CDR2 are FNHDT and SITEND (reference sequence). CDR3 DNA (partial): TGTGCCAGCAGTATGCGGACAGGGGAT. Encoded protein: CASSMRTGD. From start to end, the CDR3 is CASSMRTGDEQYF.

As to this clone: Germline and genes here are mouse. The CDR3 goes on 4 residues after the read ends, and that part is filled in from the germline J gene. This chain connects TRBV31 to TRBJ2-1; 8 bases map to TRBD2. V was clipped by 5 bases and J by 3 bases; unmatched bases: 3. Germline V gene lookup returns CDR1 GKSSPN and CDR2 SITVG. The length of the CDR3 is 13 residues. CDR3 DNA, as far as it was read: TGTGCCTGGGTACTGGGGGTCTATGCT. Amino acid sequence: CAWVLGVYA. The complete CDR3 reads CAWVLGVYAEQFF.

Only a few counts were recorded for this clone. Genes here carry mouse names. The CDR3 loop is CASRRDRVAEQFF. The sequenced CDR3 bases are TGTGCCAGCAGGAGGGACAGGGTGGCT. The V and J genes are TRBV13-1 and TRBJ2-1, with 9 bases that match TRBD1. The observed sequence ends 4 residues before the CDR3 terminus, with the missing tail filled in from the germline J gene. The CDR3 runs to 13 residues. The germline V gene encodes CDR1 NSHNY and CDR2 SYGAGN.

This clone was counted between two and nine times. Genes and germline come from the mouse. The CDR3 DNA, read in part, is TGTGCCTGGAGACGACTGGGGGGGGAAGAC. Its protein product is CAWRRLGGED. The whole CDR3 reads CAWRRLGGEDTQYF. The chain combines TRBV31 with TRBJ2-5, with TRBD2 identical over 11 bases. The missing CDR3 end, 4 residues past where the read stops, is filled in from the germline J gene. This CDR3 contains 14 residues. Germline CDR1 GKSSPN, CDR2 SITVG.

This clone has more than one count but fewer than ten. Gene names and germline refer to mouse. The read ends 4 residues early relative to the CDR3; the germline J gene fills the gap. The chain employs TRBV13-3 and TRBJ2-7; D perhaps matches TRBD2 (6 bases). The CDR3 sequence is 14 residues long. CDR1 is NNHDY, CDR2 SYVADS, per germline. Trimming shortened V by 2 bases and J by 1 base, and 10 bases separated the two germline ends. The DNA read from the CDR3 is TGTGCCAGCAGTGAGCGGGACTCTTCCTAT. It specifies CASSERDSSY. In full, the CDR3 is CASSERDSSYEQYF.

This clone appeared a few times. Mouse names are used for the genes. The read is 4 residues too short to cover the CDR3 end, so that end is filled in from the germline J gene. V usage is TRBV19 and J usage is TRBJ1-1; D perhaps matches TRBD1 (6 bases). The CDR3 covers 15 residues. Germline V gives CDR1 FNHDT, CDR2 SITEND (reference sequence). Trimming stripped 1 base from V and 1 base from J, with 11 bases between. Here the CDR3 reads CASSIQGGGNTEVFF. The CDR3 DNA, read in part, is TGTGCCAGCAGTATACAGGGAGGGGGAAACACA.

This clone showed up just a few times. Any gene name here is a mouse gene name. The CDR3 extends 4 residues past the end of the read, so its final part is completed from the germline J gene. V usage is TRBV19 and J usage is TRBJ1-2; 12 bases are shared with TRBD1. The germline V gene has CDR1 FNHDT and CDR2 SITEND (reference sequence). The CDR3 length is 16 residues. J was trimmed by 4 bases and V by 0 bases; bases with no gene match: 4. The chain's CDR3 is CASSIGGTGGRSDYTF. CDR3 DNA (partial): TGTGCCAGCAGTATAGGAGGGACAGGGGGCCGCTCC.

This clone showed up just a few times. The gene names here belong to mouse. Coverage ceases 4 residues before the CDR3 finishes, and the germline J gene fills in the end. The V call is TRBV5, the J call TRBJ1-1, with TRBD1 matching over 8 bases. The J segment lost 0 bases and the V segment lost 6 bases, leaving 3 bases of the junction unmatched. The CDR3 is 14 amino acids. The germline V gene encodes CDR1 LGHNA and CDR2 YNLKQL (reference sequence). The CDR3 sequence: CASRPGQANTEVFF. CDR3 DNA (partial): TGTGCCAGCAGACCGGGACAGGCAAACACA.

Notes on this clone: Gene names follow the mouse nomenclature. The missing CDR3 end, 4 residues past where the read stops, is filled in from the germline J gene. The chain combines TRBV19 with TRBJ1-1, with 9 positions matching TRBD1. CDR3 length: 14 amino acids. The ends lost 5 bases at V and 0 bases at J; junction bases unmatched: 2. In germline, CDR1 is FNHDT, CDR2 SITEND (reference sequence). CDR3 DNA (partial): TGTGCCAGCAGGGACAGGGGAACAAACACA. Translation gives CASRDRGTNT. In full, the CDR3 reads CASRDRGTNTEVFF.

This clone was detected only a few times. These gene names are mouse names. The DNA ends 4 residues before the CDR3 does, and the rest of the CDR3 is filled in from the germline J gene. At the DNA level, this CDR3 is encoded by other sequences in the same sample as well. The chain links TRBV5 to TRBJ2-3; 7 bases are a match to TRBD2. The CDR3 consists of 14 residues. CDR1 and CDR2 (germline): LGHNA, YNLKQL (reference sequence). J gave up 3 bases and V 0 bases, and 0 bases lay outside the gene matches. The CDR3 region is CASSQEGGAETLYF. The CDR3 DNA, read in part, is TGTGCCAGCAGCCAAGAGGGGGGGGCAGAA.

This clone was observed a handful of times. The germline and genes are mouse ones. The sample holds other DNA sequences that translate to the same CDR3. Incomplete CDR3 DNA: TGCACCTGCAGTGCTAGGGGGCGCGCAGAA. It is translated as CTCSARGRAE. The full-length CDR3 reads as CTCSARGRAETLYF. The chain recombines TRBV1 with TRBJ2-3; D is perhaps TRBD1 (7 bases). With the read ending 4 residues before the CDR3 end, the germline J gene is used to fill in that end. V was pared by 3 bases and J by 3 bases, with 10 bases between. Germline loops: CDR1 NSQYPW, CDR2 LRSPGD (reference sequence). CDR3 length: 14 residues. The full variable domain, in which reference TRBV1 and TRBJ2-3 provide the parts outside the CDR3, is VTLLEQNPRWRLVPRGQAVNLRCILKNSQYPWMSWYQQDLQKQLQWLFTLRSPGDKEVKSLPGADYLATRVTDTELRLQVANMSQGRTLYCTCSARGRAETLYFGSGTRLTVL.

This clone was seen a handful of times. These gene names are mouse names. The sequence runs out 4 residues before the end of the CDR3; the remainder is reconstructed from the germline J gene. The chain employs TRBV13-1 and TRBJ2-7, with 7 positions matching TRBD1. V lost 3 bases to trimming and J lost 0 bases; unmatched junction nucleotides: 3. Germline V CDR1 and CDR2: NSHNY, SYGAGN. CDR3 size: 14 residues. Here the CDR3 reads CASSGGQISYEQYF. The sequenced part of the CDR3 DNA is TGTGCCAGCAGTGGGGGACAGATCTCCTAT.